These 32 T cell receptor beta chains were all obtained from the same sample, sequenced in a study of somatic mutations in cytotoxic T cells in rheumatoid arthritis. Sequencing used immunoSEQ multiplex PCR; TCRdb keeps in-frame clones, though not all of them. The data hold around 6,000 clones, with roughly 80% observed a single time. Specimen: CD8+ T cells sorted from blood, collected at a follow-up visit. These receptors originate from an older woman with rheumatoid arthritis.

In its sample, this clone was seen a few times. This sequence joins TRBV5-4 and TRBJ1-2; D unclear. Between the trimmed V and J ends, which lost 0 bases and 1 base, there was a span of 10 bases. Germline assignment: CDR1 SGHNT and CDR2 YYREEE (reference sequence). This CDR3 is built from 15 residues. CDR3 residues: CASSLDAASNYGYTF. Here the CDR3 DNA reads TGTGCCAGCAGCTTGGACGCGGCCAGTAACTATGGCTACACCTTC.

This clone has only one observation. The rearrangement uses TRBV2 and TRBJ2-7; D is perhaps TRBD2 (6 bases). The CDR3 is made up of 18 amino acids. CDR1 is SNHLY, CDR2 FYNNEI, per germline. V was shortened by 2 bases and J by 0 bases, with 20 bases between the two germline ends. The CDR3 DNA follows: TGTGCCAGCAGTGAAATAGGAGGAATGGGGGGAGGCTCCTACGAGCAGTACTTC. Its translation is CASSEIGGMGGGSYEQYF.

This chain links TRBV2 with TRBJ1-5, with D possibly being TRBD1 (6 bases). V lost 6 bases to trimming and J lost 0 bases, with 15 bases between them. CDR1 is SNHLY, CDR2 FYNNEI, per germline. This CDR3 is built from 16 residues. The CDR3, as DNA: TGTGCCAGCAGGGGGGGGGCGGGCGATAGCAATCAGCCCCAGCATTTT. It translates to CASRGGAGDSNQPQHF.

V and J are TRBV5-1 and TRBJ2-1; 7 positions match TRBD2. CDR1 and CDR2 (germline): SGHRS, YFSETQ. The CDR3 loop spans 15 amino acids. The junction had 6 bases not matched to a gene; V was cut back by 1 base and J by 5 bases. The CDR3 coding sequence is TGCGCCAGCAGCTTGATGAGCGGGGCTAACAATGAGCAGTTCTTC. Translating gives CASSLMSGANNEQFF.

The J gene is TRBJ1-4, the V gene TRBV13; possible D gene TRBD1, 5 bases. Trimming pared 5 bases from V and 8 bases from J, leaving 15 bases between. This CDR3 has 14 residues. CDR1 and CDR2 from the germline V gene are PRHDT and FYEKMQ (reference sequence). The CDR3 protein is CASSPPAGREKLFF. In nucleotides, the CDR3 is TGTGCCAGCAGCCCGCCGGCAGGGAGGGAAAAACTGTTTTTT.

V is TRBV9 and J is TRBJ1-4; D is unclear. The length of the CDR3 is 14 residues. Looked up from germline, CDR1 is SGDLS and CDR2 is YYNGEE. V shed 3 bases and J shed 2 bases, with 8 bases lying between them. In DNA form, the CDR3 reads TGTGCCAGCAGCGCCCGGTGGACTAATGAAAAACTGTTTTTT. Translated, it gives CASSARWTNEKLFF.

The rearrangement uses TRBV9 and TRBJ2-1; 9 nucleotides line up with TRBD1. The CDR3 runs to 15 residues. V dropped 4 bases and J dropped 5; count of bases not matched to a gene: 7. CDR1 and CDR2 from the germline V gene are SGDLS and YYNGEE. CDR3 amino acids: CASSPSGQGHNEQFF. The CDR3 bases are TGTGCCAGCAGCCCCTCCGGACAGGGGCACAATGAGCAGTTCTTC.

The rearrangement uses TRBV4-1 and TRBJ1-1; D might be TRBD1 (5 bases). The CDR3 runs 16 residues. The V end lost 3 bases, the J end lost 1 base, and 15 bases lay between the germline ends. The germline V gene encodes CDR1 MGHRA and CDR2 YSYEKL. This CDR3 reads CASSHPQRGSNTEAFF. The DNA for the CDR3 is TGCGCCAGCAGCCATCCGCAGAGGGGTTCGAACACTGAAGCTTTCTTT.

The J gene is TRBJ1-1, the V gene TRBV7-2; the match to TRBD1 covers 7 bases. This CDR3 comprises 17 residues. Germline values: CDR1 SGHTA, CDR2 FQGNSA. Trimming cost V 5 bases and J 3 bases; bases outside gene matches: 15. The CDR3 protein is CASSPGGYGEFHTEAFF. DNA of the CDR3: TGTGCCAGCAGCCCAGGGGGTTATGGGGAGTTCCACACTGAAGCTTTCTTT.

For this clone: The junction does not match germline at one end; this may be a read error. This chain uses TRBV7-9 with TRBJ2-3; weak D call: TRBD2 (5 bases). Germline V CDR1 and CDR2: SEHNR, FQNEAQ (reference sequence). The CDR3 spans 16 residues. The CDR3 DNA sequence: TGTGCCAGCAGCCTAGCAGGCGGCGTTCGGAGAGATACGCAGTATTTT. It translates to CASSLAGGVRRDTQYF.

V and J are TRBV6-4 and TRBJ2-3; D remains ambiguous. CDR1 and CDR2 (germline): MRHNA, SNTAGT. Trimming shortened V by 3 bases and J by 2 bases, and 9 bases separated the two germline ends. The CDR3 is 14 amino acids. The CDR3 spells CASSETVSTDTQYF. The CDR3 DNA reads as TGTGCCAGCAGTGAGACGGTTTCCACAGATACGCAGTATTTT.

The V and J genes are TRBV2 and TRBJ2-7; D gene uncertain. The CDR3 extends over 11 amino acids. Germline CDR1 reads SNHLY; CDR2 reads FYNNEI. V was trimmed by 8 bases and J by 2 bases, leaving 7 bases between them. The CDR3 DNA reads TGTGCCAGCGGTACAGCCTACGAGCAGTACTTC. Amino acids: CASGTAYEQYF.

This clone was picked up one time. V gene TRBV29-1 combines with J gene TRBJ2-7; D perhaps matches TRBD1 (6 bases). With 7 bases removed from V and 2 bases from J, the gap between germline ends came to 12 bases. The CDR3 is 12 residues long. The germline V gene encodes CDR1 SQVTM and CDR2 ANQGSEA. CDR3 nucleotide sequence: TGCAGCGCCGGGACACGAACCTACGAGCAGTACTTC. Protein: CSAGTRTYEQYF.

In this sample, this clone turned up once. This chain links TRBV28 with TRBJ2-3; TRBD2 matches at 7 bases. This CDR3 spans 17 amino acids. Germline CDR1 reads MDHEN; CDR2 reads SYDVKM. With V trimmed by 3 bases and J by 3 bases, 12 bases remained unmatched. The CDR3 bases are TGTGCCAGCAGTTTTGATTCGCGGGAGCTTGAAACAGATACGCAGTATTTT. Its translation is CASSFDSRELETDTQYF. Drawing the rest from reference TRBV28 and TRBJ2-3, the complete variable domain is DVKVTQSSRYLVKRTGEKVFLECVQDMDHENMFWYRQDPGLGLRLIYFSYDVKMKEKGDIPEGYSVSREKKERFSLILESASTNQTSMYLCASSFDSRELETDTQYFGPGTRLTVL.

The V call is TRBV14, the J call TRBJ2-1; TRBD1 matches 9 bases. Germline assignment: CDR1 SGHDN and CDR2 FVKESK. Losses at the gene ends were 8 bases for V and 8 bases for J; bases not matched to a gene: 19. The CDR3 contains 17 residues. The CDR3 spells CASADSWTGVGLDEQFF. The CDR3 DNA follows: TGTGCCAGCGCGGACTCCTGGACAGGGGTTGGTCTGGATGAGCAGTTCTTC.

CDR3: CASSIAEGAGYGYTF. DNA of the CDR3: TGTGCCAGTAGTATAGCGGAGGGGGCCGGCTATGGCTACACCTTC. This sequence joins TRBV19 and TRBJ1-2; 7 bases align to TRBD1. This CDR3 is built from 15 residues. Per the germline V gene, CDR1 is LNHDA and CDR2 is SQIVND (reference sequence). The J segment lost 4 bases and the V segment lost 1 base, leaving 6 bases of the junction unmatched.

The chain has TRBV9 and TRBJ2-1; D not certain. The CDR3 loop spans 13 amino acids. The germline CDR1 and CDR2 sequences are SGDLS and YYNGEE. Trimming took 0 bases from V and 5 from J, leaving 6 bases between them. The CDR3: CASSVGLDNEQFF. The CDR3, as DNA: TGTGCCAGCAGCGTAGGGCTTGACAATGAGCAGTTCTTC. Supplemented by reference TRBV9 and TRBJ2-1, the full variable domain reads DSGVTQTPKHLITATGQRVTLRCSPRSGDLSVYWYQQSLDQGLQFLIQYYNGEERAKGNILERFSAQQFPDLHSELNLSSLELGDSALYFCASSVGLDNEQFFGPGTRLTVL.

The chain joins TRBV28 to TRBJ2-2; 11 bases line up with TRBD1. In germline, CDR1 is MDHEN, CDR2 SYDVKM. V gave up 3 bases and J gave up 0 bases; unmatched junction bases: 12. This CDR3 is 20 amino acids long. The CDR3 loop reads CASSFPRGQGERANTGELFF. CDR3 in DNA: TGTGCCAGCAGTTTCCCTCGGGGACAGGGGGAACGGGCGAACACCGGGGAGCTGTTTTTT. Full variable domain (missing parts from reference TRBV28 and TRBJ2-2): DVKVTQSSRYLVKRTGEKVFLECVQDMDHENMFWYRQDPGLGLRLIYFSYDVKMKEKGDIPEGYSVSREKKERFSLILESASTNQTSMYLCASSFPRGQGERANTGELFFGEGSRLTVL.

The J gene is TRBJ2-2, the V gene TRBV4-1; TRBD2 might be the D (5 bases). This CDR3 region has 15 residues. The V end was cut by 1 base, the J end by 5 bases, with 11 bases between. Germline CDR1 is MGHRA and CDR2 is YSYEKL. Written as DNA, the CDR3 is TGCGCCAGCAGCCAAGGAGGAGGCTGGACCGGGGAGCTGTTTTTT. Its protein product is CASSQGGGWTGELFF.

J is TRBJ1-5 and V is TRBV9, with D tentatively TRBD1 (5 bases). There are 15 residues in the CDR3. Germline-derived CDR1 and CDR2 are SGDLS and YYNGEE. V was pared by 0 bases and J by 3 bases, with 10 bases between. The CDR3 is CASSVAGAVNQPQHF. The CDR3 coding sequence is TGTGCCAGCAGCGTAGCTGGGGCCGTCAATCAGCCCCAGCATTTT. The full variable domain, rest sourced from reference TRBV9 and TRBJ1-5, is DSGVTQTPKHLITATGQRVTLRCSPRSGDLSVYWYQQSLDQGLQFLIQYYNGEERAKGNILERFSAQQFPDLHSELNLSSLELGDSALYFCASSVAGAVNQPQHFGDGTRLSIL.

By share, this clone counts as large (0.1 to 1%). In DNA form, the CDR3 reads TGTGCCAGCGCCGGGACAGGGTTGAATGAGCAGTTCTTC. Translation gives CASAGTGLNEQFF. The chain joins TRBV6-1 to TRBJ2-1; 9 bases match TRBD1. V shed 8 bases, J shed 7 bases, and the junction held 6 bases outside the gene matches. The CDR3 contains 13 residues. From germline, CDR1 is MNHNS and CDR2 SASEGT.

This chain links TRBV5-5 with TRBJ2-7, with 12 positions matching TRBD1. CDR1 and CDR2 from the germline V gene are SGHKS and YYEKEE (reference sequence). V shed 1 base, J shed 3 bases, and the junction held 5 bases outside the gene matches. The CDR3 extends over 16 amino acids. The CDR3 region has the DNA TGTGCCAGCAGCTTGATGGGACAGGGGGCCGACTACGAGCAGTACTTC. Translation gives CASSLMGQGADYEQYF.

CDR3 amino acids: CATSRGLREGGEQFF. The CDR3 DNA is TGTGCCACCAGCAGAGGTTTGCGGGAGGGGGGTGAGCAGTTCTTC. The chain has TRBV15 and TRBJ2-1; 9 bases fit TRBD2. This CDR3 is built from 15 residues. V lost 1 base to trimming and J lost 9 bases; unmatched junction nucleotides: 7. CDR1 is LNHNV, CDR2 YYDKDF, per germline (reference sequence).

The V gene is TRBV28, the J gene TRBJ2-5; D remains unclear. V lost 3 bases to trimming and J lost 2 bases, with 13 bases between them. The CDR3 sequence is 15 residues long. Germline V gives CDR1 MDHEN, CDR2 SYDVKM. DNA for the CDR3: TGTGCCAGCAGTTTCGCTGACGCGTGGCAAGAGACCCAGTACTTC. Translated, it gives CASSFADAWQETQYF.

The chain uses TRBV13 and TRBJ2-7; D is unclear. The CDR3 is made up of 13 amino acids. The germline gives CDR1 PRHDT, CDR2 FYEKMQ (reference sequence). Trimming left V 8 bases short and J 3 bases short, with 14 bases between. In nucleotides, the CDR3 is TGTGCCAGCGTCCAGGCCCCTTACTACGAGCAGTACTTC. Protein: CASVQAPYYEQYF.

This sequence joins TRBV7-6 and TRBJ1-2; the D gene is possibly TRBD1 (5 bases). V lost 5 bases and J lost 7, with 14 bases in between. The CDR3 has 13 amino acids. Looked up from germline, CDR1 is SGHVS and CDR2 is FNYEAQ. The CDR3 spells CASSPEAGLGYTF. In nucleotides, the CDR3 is TGTGCCAGCAGCCCCGAGGCAGGGCTTGGCTACACCTTC.

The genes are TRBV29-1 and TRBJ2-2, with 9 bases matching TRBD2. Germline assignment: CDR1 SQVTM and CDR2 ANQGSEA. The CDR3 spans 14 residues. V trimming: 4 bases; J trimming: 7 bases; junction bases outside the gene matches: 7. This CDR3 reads CSVVRREGIGELFF. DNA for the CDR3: TGCAGCGTTGTGAGGCGGGAGGGTATCGGGGAGCTGTTTTTT.

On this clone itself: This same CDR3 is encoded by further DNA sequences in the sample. Written as DNA, the CDR3 is TGCGCCAGCAGCCAAGGGCGGGGAGACAATGAGCAGTTCTTC. This codes for CASSQGRGDNEQFF. The chain employs TRBV4-1 and TRBJ2-1; maybe TRBD2 (6 bases). This CDR3 spans 14 amino acids. V was pared by 1 base and J by 5 bases, with 9 bases between. The germline gives CDR1 MGHRA, CDR2 YSYEKL.

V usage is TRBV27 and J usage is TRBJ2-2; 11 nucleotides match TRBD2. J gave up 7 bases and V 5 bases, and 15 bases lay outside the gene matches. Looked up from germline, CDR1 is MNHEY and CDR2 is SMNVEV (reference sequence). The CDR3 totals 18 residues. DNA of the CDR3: TGTGCCAGCAGTCCCTTAGCGGGAGGGCCAACGTTACACGGGGAGCTGTTTTTT. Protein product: CASSPLAGGPTLHGELFF.

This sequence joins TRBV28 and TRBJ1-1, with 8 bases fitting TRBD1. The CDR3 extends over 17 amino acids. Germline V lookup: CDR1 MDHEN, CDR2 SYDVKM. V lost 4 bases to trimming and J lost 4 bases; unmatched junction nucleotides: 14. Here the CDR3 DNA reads TGTGCCAGCAGTTCCCCCCGGTCGGACAGGGTAAGCACTGAAGCTTTCTTT. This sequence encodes CASSSPRSDRVSTEAFF.

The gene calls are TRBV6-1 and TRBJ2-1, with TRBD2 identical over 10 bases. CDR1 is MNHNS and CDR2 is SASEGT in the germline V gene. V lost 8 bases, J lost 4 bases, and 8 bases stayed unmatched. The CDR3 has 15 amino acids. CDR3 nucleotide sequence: TGTGCCAGCTACCTCGGACTAGCGGAGTACAATGAGCAGTTCTTC. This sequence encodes CASYLGLAEYNEQFF.

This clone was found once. In nucleotides, the CDR3 is TGTGCCAGCAGTGTTGGCGGGATCTACGAGCAGTACTTC. It codes for CASSVGGIYEQYF. V gene TRBV2 combines with J gene TRBJ2-7; D may be TRBD2 (6 bases). The germline V gene has CDR1 SNHLY and CDR2 FYNNEI. V was cut by 4 bases and J by 3 bases, with 10 bases left in between. The CDR3 has 13 residues.